Each of the 8 T cell receptor beta chains below was sequenced from the same sample in a study of shared clonotypes between healthy human individuals. Measured with immunoSEQ multiplex PCR; TCRdb has only the in-frame clones, and not every one. The table includes some 2 million clones, 90% to 95% detected once. The material sequenced was naive CD4+ T cells sorted from blood. Subset meaning: CD45RA+ positively selected. Every receptor here comes from a man between 18 and 29 years old in good health.

This chain connects TRBV4-3 to TRBJ2-7; D is perhaps TRBD2 (5 bases). CDR1 is LGHNA and CDR2 is YSLEER in the germline V gene. The CDR3 loop spans 14 amino acids. V lost 4 bases and J lost 0, with 10 bases in between. The CDR3 DNA is TGCGCCAGCAGCCCGGAGCGGACCTCCTACGAGCAGTACTTC. Protein product: CASSPERTSYEQYF.

The chain has TRBV19 and TRBJ2-7, with D perhaps matching TRBD2 (5 bases). V was shortened by 6 bases and J by 1 base, with 13 bases between the two germline ends. Germline V gene sequence: CDR1 LNHDA, CDR2 SQIVND (reference sequence). The CDR3 totals 14 residues. DNA of the CDR3: TGTGCCAGTAGCGCGCTCGGGATATCCTACGAGCAGTACTTC. This encodes CASSALGISYEQYF.

This chain joins TRBV27 and TRBJ1-6; D perhaps matches TRBD1 (5 bases). This CDR3 has 14 residues. Trimming stripped 3 bases from V and 7 bases from J, with 10 bases between. Looked up from germline, CDR1 is MNHEY and CDR2 is SMNVEV (reference sequence). The CDR3, as DNA: TGTGCCAGCAGTTTCGGGACGGTGAATTCACCCCTCCACTTT. Protein product: CASSFGTVNSPLHF.

This rearrangement joins TRBV19 to TRBJ2-3; D remains ambiguous. CDR3 length: 15 amino acids. Trimming took off 5 bases at V and 0 bases at J, with 12 bases between the two ends. Germline-derived CDR1 and CDR2 are LNHDA and SQIVND (reference sequence). The CDR3 protein is CASSGSRPSTDTQYF. The CDR3 DNA reads TGTGCCAGTAGTGGTAGTCGGCCTAGCACAGATACGCAGTATTTT.

The rearrangement uses TRBV5-1 and TRBJ1-4; D ambiguous. Germline V gene lookup returns CDR1 SGHRS and CDR2 YFSETQ. V was pared by 1 base and J by 0 bases, with 10 bases between. This CDR3 is built from 16 residues. The CDR3 spells CASSLTNRATNEKLFF. Written as DNA, the CDR3 is TGCGCCAGCAGCTTGACCAACAGAGCAACTAATGAAAAACTGTTTTTT.

This chain joins TRBV6-5 and TRBJ1-5, with TRBD1 as a possible D gene (5 bases). Trimming cost V 6 bases and J 5 bases, with 14 bases left between them. This CDR3 spans 14 amino acids. Germline CDR1 reads MNHEY; CDR2 reads SVGAGI. The CDR3 reads CASRGAGIHQPQHF. The CDR3 DNA sequence: TGTGCCAGCAGAGGGGCAGGGATTCATCAGCCCCAGCATTTT.

The chain uses TRBV29-1 and TRBJ2-1; TRBD1 is a possible D gene (6 bases). The CDR3 is made up of 13 amino acids. The ends were cut back, 4 bases at V and 6 bases at J, with 13 bases in the middle. CDR1 is SQVTM and CDR2 is ANQGSEA in the germline V gene. The CDR3 here is CSVGRTEGNEQFF. CDR3 in DNA: TGCAGCGTTGGAAGGACAGAGGGCAATGAGCAGTTCTTC.

V usage is TRBV2 and J usage is TRBJ1-4; D might be TRBD1 (5 bases). The CDR3 is 14 residues long. Per the germline V gene, CDR1 is SNHLY and CDR2 is FYNNEI. Trimming cost V 7 bases and J 5 bases, with 14 bases left between them. CDR3 region: CASMMGRRNEKLFF. CDR3 coding DNA: TGTGCCAGCATGATGGGACGTCGGAATGAAAAACTGTTTTTT.